The 11 T cell receptor beta chains in this list originate from one sample, sequenced in a study of blood T cell repertoires in COVID-19. TCRdb's table, derived via immunoSEQ multiplex PCR, lists solely in-frame clones and lacks some. The data hold more than 150,000 clones, with about four fifths observed a single time. The sample was peripheral blood. The receptor set was obtained from a woman aged 80 or over with COVID-19, enrolled during active disease.

The CDR3, as DNA: TGTGCCAGCAGCCTACAGGGGTTAACTAATGAAAAACTGTTTTTT. Protein sequence: CASSLQGLTNEKLFF. This rearrangement joins TRBV5-6 to TRBJ1-4; 7 nucleotides match TRBD1. The CDR3 length is 15 residues. Germline CDR1 is SGHDT and CDR2 is YYEEEE. After removal of 4 bases from V and 1 base from J, the junction contained 4 bases not matched to a gene.

The V and J genes are TRBV24-1 and TRBJ2-1, with 8 positions matching TRBD1. Germline V gene sequence: CDR1 KGHDR, CDR2 SFDVKD. V trimming: 3 bases; J trimming: 2 bases; junction bases outside the gene matches: 5. This CDR3 is built from 16 residues. The CDR3: CATSDARQGPYNEQFF. CDR3 DNA sequence: TGTGCCACCAGTGATGCCAGACAGGGGCCCTACAATGAGCAGTTCTTC.

The chain uses TRBV3-1 (or the pseudogene TRBV3-2) and TRBJ2-3; TRBD2 aligns across 10 bases. CDR3 size: 15 residues. Trimming cost V 5 bases and J 5 bases; bases outside gene matches: 7. Germline CDR1 is LGHDT and CDR2 is YNNKEL (reference sequence). CDR3 DNA: TGTGCCAGCAGCAACAGCGGGAGGGCCATAGATACGCAGTATTTT. It encodes CASSNSGRAIDTQYF.

The genes are TRBV15 and TRBJ2-2; TRBD2 matches 13 bases. Germline V lookup: CDR1 LNHNV, CDR2 YYDKDF (reference sequence). Trimming cost V 5 bases and J 7 bases; bases outside gene matches: 4. This CDR3 is built from 15 residues. CDR3 sequence: CATSGTSGIIGELFF. CDR3 in DNA: TGTGCCACCAGCGGGACTAGCGGGATAATCGGGGAGCTGTTTTTT.

The rearrangement links TRBV2 to TRBJ1-2; D is uncertain. Looked up from germline, CDR1 is SNHLY and CDR2 is FYNNEI. This CDR3 region has 14 residues. Between the trimmed V and J ends, which lost 3 bases and 2 bases, there was a span of 10 bases. CDR3 coding DNA: TGTGCCAGCAGTGAGATGGGCAGGAACTATGGCTACACCTTC. Protein sequence: CASSEMGRNYGYTF.

V is TRBV19 and J is TRBJ2-7, with D perhaps TRBD2 (6 bases). This CDR3 spans 16 amino acids. Germline V gene lookup returns CDR1 LNHDA and CDR2 SQIVND (reference sequence). Between the trimmed V and J ends, which lost 5 bases and 3 bases, there was a span of 20 bases. CDR3 amino acids: CASSSNPEEGGYEQYF. DNA of the CDR3: TGTGCCAGTAGTTCCAACCCGGAGGAGGGAGGCTACGAGCAGTACTTC. The whole variable domain, filled in from reference TRBV19 and TRBJ2-7, reads DGGITQSPKYLFRKEGQNVTLSCEQNLNHDAMYWYRQDPGQGLRLIYYSQIVNDFQKGDIAEGYSVSREKKESFPLTVTSAQKNPTAFYLCASSSNPEEGGYEQYFGPGTRLTVT.

The V gene is TRBV5-1, the J gene TRBJ1-2; no firm D call. V dropped 0 bases and J dropped 4 bases, with 10 bases sitting between them. The CDR3 sequence is 14 residues long. CDR1 and CDR2 (germline): SGHRS, YFSETQ. As DNA, the CDR3 is TGCGCCAGCAGCTTGGGGACGGACTCCTATGGCTACACCTTC. This gives the protein CASSLGTDSYGYTF.

This clone has just a few counts. The chain combines TRBV6-5 with TRBJ1-6; 7 bases agree with TRBD1. The V gene end was trimmed by 4 bases and the J gene end by 6 bases; junction bases not matched to a gene: 0. This CDR3 has 13 amino acids. Germline assignment: CDR1 MNHEY and CDR2 SVGAGI. The DNA for the CDR3 is TGTGCCAGCAGTTGGGACAGTAATTCACCCCTCCACTTT. This codes for CASSWDSNSPLHF.

The genes are TRBV7-2 and TRBJ2-7; D perhaps matches TRBD2 (5 bases). Germline loops: CDR1 SGHTA, CDR2 FQGNSA. This CDR3 spans 15 amino acids. Deletions cut 2 bases from V and 3 bases from J, with 14 bases between. The CDR3 spells CASSLFFTDYYEQYF. The DNA for the CDR3 is TGTGCCAGCAGCTTATTTTTCACAGACTACTACGAGCAGTACTTC.

The V and J genes are TRBV19 and TRBJ2-1, with a possible D match to TRBD2 (5 bases). Trimming cost V 5 bases and J 6 bases, with 11 bases left between them. The CDR3 sequence is 13 residues long. The germline V gene has CDR1 LNHDA and CDR2 SQIVND (reference sequence). The CDR3 sequence: CASSAGLPNEQFF. The CDR3 coding sequence is TGTGCCAGTAGTGCGGGCCTACCCAATGAGCAGTTCTTC.

The genes are TRBV15 and TRBJ2-3, with 7 nucleotides matching TRBD2. Looked up from germline, CDR1 is LNHNV and CDR2 is YYDKDF (reference sequence). The junction had 5 bases not matched to a gene; V was cut back by 0 bases and J by 2 bases. This CDR3 contains 16 residues. CDR3 residues: CATSREKRGFTDTQYF. CDR3 DNA sequence: TGTGCCACCAGCAGAGAAAAGCGGGGATTCACAGATACGCAGTATTTT.